This record concerns one T cell receptor (beta chain) sequence. The sample comes from a study of shared clonotypes between healthy human individuals. The naive CD8 subset, CD45RO-negative cells positively selected for CCR7, excluded terminally differentiated effector memory CD45RA+ cells. The CDR3 covers 13 residues. The V end was cut by 5 bases, the J end by 9 bases, with 14 bases between. CDR1 SGHTA and CDR2 FQGTGA come from the germline V gene. Libraries were prepared by immunoSEQ multiplex PCR; TCRdb keeps only in-frame clonotypes and omits some of them. This sample yields around 2.1 million clones, of which 93% are seen a single time; approximately 1.7% belongs to the top ten.

The specimen was naive CD8+ T cells from PBMCs. The chain carries TRBV7-3 and TRBJ2-1, with D possibly TRBD2 on 6 matching bases. The receptor's source is a man in his late teens or twenties in good health. Some clones in this sample may be carry-over from other donors' samples. CDR3 coding DNA: TGTGCCAGCAGCACAATGGCGGGGAGTGAGCAGTTCTTC. It yields the protein CASSTMAGSEQFF.